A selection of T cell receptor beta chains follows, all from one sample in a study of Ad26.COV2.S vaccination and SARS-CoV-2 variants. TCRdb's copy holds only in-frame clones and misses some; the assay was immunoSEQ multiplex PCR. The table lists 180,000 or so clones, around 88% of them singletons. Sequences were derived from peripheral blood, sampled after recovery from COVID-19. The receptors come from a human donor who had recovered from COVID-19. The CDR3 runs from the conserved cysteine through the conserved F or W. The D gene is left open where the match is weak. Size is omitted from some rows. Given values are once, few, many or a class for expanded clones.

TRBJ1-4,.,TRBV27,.,TGTGCCAGCAGCCCCTTGGGTCCCGAGGGTAATGAAAAACTGTTTTTT,CASSPLGPEGNEKLFF
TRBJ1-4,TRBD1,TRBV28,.,TGTGCCAGCAGTCCTATAATACGGGGGACAGGGGACGAAAAACTGTTTTTT,CASSPIIRGTGDEKLFF
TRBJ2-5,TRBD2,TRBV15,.,TGTGCCACCAGCAGAGACTTACCCGGACTAGCGGGAGGGGAGACCCAGTACTTC,CATSRDLPGLAGGETQYF
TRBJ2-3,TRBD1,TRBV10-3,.,TGTGCCATCAGTGGGGCGACAGGGACAGATACGCAGTATTTT,CAISGATGTDTQYF
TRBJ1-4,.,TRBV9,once,TGTGCCAGCAGCGCCCCAGGGGAGTTGGAAAAACTGTTTTTT,CASSAPGELEKLFF
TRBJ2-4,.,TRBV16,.,TGTGCCAGCAGCCTCACGGGGGTGGACATTCAGTACTTC,CASSLTGVDIQYF
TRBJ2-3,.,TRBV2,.,TGTGCCAGCACCCCGGAGGTGGGGACAGATACGCAGTATTTT,CASTPEVGTDTQYF
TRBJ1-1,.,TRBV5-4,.,TGTGCCAGCAGCTTGCAGTGGGCAGCCACTGAAGCTTTCTTT,CASSLQWAATEAFF
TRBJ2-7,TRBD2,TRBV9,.,TGTGCCAGCAGCGTAGATCCTAGCGGGGGCTCCTACGAGCAGTACTTC,CASSVDPSGGSYEQYF
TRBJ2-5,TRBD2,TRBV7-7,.,TGTGCTAGCAGCTATCGAGCGGGGGGAGGAGAGACCCAGTACTTC,CASSYRAGGGETQYF
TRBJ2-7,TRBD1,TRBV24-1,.,TGTGCCACCAGTGATTTCGACAGGGGCCACCTCTACGAGCAGTACTTC,CATSDFDRGHLYEQYF
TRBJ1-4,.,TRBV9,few,TGTGCCAGCAGCGTTAATTGGGGGGCTGAAAAACTGTTTTTT,CASSVNWGAEKLFF
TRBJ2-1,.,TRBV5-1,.,TGCGCCAGCAGGGCGGACAGCGCCGGGACGAATCGGTTCTTC,CASRADSAGTNRFF
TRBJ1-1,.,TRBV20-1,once,TGCAGTGCAGCGGGAGGGAGGGAAGCTTTCTTT,CSAAGGREAFF
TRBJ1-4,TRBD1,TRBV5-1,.,TGCGCCAGCAGCGAGGGGGACAGGACGATTGAAAAACTGTTTTTT,CASSEGDRTIEKLFF
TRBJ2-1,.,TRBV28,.,TGTGCCACCCTGGGGCTCAATGAGCAGTTCTTC,CATLGLNEQFF
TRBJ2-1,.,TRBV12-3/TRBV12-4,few,TGTGCCAGCAGTTTAGGACAGGCCAATGAGCAGTTCTTC,CASSLGQANEQFF
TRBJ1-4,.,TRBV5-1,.,TGCGCCAGCAGCTTGTCGGTGAAAACTAATGAAAAACTGTTTTTT,CASSLSVKTNEKLFF
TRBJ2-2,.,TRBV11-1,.,TGTGCCAGCAGCTTGAACGGGGGTGCAAACACCGGGGAGCTGTTTTTT,CASSLNGGANTGELFF
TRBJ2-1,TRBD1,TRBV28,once,TGTGCCAGCTCACCGGGACAGAACTCCTACAATGAGCAGTTCTTC,CASSPGQNSYNEQFF
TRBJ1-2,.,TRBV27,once,TGTGCCAGCAGCCCTTCGCTCGACAGCCTAAACTATGGCTACACCTTC,CASSPSLDSLNYGYTF
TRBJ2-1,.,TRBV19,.,TGTGCCAGTAGTTCCCAGCCGGGCGGCGAGCAGTTCTTC,CASSSQPGGEQFF
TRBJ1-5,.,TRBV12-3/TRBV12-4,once,TGTGCCAGCAGCGCATCGGGGAATCAGCCCCAGCATTTT,CASSASGNQPQHF
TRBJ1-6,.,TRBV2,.,TGTGCCAGCAGTGCCCGTGGGGCACAGAGCTCCTATAATTCACCCCTCCACTTT,CASSARGAQSSYNSPLHF
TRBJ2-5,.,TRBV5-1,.,TGCGCCAGCAGCTTGGCTGGTAGCGGAGTGGGGGAGCAAGAGACCCAGTACTTC,CASSLAGSGVGEQETQYF
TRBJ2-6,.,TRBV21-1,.,TGTGCCAGCAGCAAAGAAGAGAATGGCAGGGGTTCATCTGGGGCCAACGTCCTGACTTTC,CASSKEENGRGSSGANVLTF
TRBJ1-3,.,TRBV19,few,TGTGCTACGGTTAGTCCTGGAAACACCATATATTTT,CATVSPGNTIYF
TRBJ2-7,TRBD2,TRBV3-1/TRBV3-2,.,TGTGCCAGCAGCCACGCCGGGACTAGCGGTTACGAGCAGTACTTC,CASSHAGTSGYEQYF
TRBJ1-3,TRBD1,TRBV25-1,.,TGTGCCAGCAGCGAGACAGGGGTTGGAAACACCATATATTTT,CASSETGVGNTIYF
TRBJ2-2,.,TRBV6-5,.,TGTGCCAGCAGCTACCGGGGACTTCCGAACACCGGGGAGCTGTTTTTT,CASSYRGLPNTGELFF
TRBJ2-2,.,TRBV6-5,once,TGTGCCAGCAGTTACCCCTTCGGGGAGCTGTTTTTT,CASSYPFGELFF
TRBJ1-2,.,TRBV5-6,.,TGTGCCAGCAGCTGGGCCCGGGGCGGCTACACCTTC,CASSWARGGYTF
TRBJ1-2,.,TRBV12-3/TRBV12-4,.,TGTGCCAGCAGTTTTGCCTTGTCCGGCTACACCTTC,CASSFALSGYTF
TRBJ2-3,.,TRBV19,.,TGTGCCAGTAGCCCGGGACGGAGCACAGATACGCAGTATTTT,CASSPGRSTDTQYF
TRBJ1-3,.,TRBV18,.,TGTGCCAGCTCACCCCTCCTGGGGCCTGGAAACACCATATATTTT,CASSPLLGPGNTIYF
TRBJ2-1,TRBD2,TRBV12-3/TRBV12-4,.,TGTGCCACCGCTAGCGGGAGGCGGGATGAGCAGTTCTTC,CATASGRRDEQFF
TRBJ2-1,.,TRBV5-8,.,TGTGCCAGCAGCCCAATCGACGGACAGAAAGGAGCTATAGAGCAGTTCTTC,CASSPIDGQKGAIEQFF
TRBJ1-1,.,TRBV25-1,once,TGTGCCAGCGGGACATCGGAAGCTTTCTTT,CASGTSEAFF
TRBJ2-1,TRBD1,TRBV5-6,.,TGTGCCAGCAGCTTATGGGGACAGGGAGGTGAGCAGTTCTTC,CASSLWGQGGEQFF
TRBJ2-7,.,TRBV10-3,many,TGTGCCATCAGTGATGGGGGGACCGTATACGAGCAGTACTTC,CAISDGGTVYEQYF
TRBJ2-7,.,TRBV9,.,TGTGCCAGCAGCCCCCTCAGCAGCCACGAGCAGTACTTC,CASSPLSSHEQYF
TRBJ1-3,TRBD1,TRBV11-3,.,TGTGCCAGCAGCTCTAAACAGGGGGATTCCTCTGGAAACACCATATATTTT,CASSSKQGDSSGNTIYF
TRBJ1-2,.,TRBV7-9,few,TGTGCCAGCAGCTTTCAGGGTAATAGTTATGGCTACACCTTC,CASSFQGNSYGYTF
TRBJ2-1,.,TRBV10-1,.,TGCGCCAGGAGTGGAGAGGGCAGGCCATGGGGATCCTACAATGAGCAGTTCTTC,CARSGEGRPWGSYNEQFF
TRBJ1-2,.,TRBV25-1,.,TGTGCCAGCAGTGAATATCCCGATGGGAGAGGGGGCTACACCTTC,CASSEYPDGRGGYTF
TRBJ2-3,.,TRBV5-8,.,TGTGCCAGCAGCCGAAGCACAGGCACAGATACGCAGTATTTT,CASSRSTGTDTQYF
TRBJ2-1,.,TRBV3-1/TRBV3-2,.,TGTGCCAGCAGCCAAGAAGGTGAGCAGTTCTTC,CASSQEGEQFF
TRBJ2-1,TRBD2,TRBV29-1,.,TGCAGCGTTGAGCCCACTACCCTACTAGCGGACTTTTACAATGAGCAGTTCTTC,CSVEPTTLLADFYNEQFF
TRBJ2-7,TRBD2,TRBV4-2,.,TGTGCCAGCAGCCATACTAGCGGGGGGGCCCGGGAGCAGTACTTC,CASSHTSGGAREQYF
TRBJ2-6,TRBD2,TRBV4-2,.,TGTGCCAGCAGCCCGAACCCCCTTTCGGGAGGACTAGCGGGAGGCTTCTCTGGGGCCAACGTCCTGACTTTC,CASSPNPLSGGLAGGFSGANVLTF
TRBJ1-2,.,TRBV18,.,TGTGCCAGCTCCGAACAGGGTTCGGCGGGCCGTGGCTACACCTTC,CASSEQGSAGRGYTF
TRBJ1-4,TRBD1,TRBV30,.,TGTGCCTGGTCTCAGGGGGCGCATATGATAGGTGGCAATGAAAAACTGTTTTTT,CAWSQGAHMIGGNEKLFF
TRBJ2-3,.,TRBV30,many,TGTGCCTGGAGCCTAGCGTATTTCACAGATACGCAGTATTTT,CAWSLAYFTDTQYF